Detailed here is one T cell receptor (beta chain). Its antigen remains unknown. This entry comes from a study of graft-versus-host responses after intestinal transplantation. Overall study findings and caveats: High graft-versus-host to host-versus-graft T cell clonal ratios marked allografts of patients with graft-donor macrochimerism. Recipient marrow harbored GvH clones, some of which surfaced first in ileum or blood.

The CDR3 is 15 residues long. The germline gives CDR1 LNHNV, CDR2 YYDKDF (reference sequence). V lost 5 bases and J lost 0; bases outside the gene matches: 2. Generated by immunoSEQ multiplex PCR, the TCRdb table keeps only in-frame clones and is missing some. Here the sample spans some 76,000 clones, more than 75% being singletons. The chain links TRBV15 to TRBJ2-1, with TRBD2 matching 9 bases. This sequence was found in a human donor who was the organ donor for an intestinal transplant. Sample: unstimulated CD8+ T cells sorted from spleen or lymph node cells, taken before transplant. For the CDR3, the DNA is TGTGCCACCAGCCCGCGGGGGGGCTCCTACAATGAGCAGTTCTTC. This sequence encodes CATSPRGGSYNEQFF.